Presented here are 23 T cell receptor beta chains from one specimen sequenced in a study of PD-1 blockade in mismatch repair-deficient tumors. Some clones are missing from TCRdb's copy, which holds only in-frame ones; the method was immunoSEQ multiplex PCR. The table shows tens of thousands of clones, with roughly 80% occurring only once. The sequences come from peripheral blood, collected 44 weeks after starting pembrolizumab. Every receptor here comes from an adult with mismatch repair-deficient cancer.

The CDR3 nucleotides are TGTGCCAGCAGCGAGCCATTGGATCGGGGGCGCAAATATAAAGCCAACGTCCTGACTTTC. It yields the protein CASSEPLDRGRKYKANVLTF. The chain has TRBV9 and TRBJ2-6; D might be TRBD1 or TRBD2, each matching 6 bases. CDR3 length: 20 residues. Germline CDR1 is SGDLS and CDR2 is YYNGEE. The V and J ends lost 3 bases and 7 bases respectively, with 29 bases between them.

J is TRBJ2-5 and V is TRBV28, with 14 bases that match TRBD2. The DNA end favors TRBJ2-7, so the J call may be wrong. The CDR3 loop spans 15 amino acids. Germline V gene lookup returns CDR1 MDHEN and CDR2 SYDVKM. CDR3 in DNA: TGTGCCAGCAACTCGATAGGACTAGCGGGAGGCGAGCAGTACTTC. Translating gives CASNSIGLAGGEQYF.

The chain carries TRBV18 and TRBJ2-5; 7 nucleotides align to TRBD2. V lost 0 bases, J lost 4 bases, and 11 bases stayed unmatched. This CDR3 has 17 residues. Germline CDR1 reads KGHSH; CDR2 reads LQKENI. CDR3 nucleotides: TGTGCCAGCTCACCACCGAAGGGAAGCGGGATGCTAGAGACCCAGTACTTC. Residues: CASSPPKGSGMLETQYF.

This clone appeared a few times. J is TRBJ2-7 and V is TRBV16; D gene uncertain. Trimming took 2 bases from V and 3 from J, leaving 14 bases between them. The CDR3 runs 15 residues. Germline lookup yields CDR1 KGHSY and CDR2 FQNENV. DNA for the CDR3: TGTGCCAGCAGCCAACTGGGTGGGGTGGACTACGAGCAGTACTTC. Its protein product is CASSQLGGVDYEQYF.

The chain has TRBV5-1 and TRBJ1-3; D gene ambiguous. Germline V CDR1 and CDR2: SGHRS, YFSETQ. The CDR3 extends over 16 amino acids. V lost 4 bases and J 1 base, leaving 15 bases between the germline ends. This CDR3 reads CASSTGAGSSGNTIYF. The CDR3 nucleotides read TGCGCCAGCAGCACTGGCGCTGGGTCTTCTGGAAACACCATATATTTT.

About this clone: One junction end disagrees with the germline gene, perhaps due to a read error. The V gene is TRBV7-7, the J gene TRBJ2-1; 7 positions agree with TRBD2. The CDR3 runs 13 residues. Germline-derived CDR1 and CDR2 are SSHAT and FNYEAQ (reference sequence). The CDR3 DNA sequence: TGTGCTAGCAGCCCGGGGAGGGGTGATGAGCAGTTCTTC. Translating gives CASSPGRGDEQFF. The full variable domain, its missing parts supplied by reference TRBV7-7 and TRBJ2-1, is GAGVSQSPRYKVTKRGQDVTLRCDPISSHATLYWYQQALGQGPEFLTYFNYEAQPDKSGLPSDRFSAERPEGSISTLTIQRTEQRDSAMYRCASSPGRGDEQFFGPGTRLTVL.

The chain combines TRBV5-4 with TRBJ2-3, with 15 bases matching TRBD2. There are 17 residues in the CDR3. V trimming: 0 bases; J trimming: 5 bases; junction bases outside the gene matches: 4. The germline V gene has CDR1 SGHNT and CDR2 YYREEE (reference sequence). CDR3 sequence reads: CASSLGTSGRARDTQYF. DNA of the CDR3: TGTGCCAGCAGCTTGGGGACTAGCGGGAGGGCCAGAGATACGCAGTATTTT.

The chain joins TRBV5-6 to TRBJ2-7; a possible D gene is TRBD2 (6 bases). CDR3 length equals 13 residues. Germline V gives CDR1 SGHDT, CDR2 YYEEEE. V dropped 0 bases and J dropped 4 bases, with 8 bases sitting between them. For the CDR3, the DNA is TGTGCCAGCAGCTTGGTGGGGAGGTACGAGCAGTACTTC. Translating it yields CASSLVGRYEQYF.

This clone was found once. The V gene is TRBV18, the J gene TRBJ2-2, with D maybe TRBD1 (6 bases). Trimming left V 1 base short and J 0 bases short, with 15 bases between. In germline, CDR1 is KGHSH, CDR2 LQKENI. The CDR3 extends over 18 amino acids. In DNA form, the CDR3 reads TGTGCCAGCTCACCACAGTCTTGGCAGGGGTCGAACACCGGGGAGCTGTTTTTT. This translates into CASSPQSWQGSNTGELFF. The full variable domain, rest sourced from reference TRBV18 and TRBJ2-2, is NAGVMQNPRHLVRRRGQEARLRCSPMKGHSHVYWYRQLPEEGLKFMVYLQKENIIDESGMPKERFSAEFPKEGPSILRIQQVVRGDSAAYFCASSPQSWQGSNTGELFFGEGSRLTVL.

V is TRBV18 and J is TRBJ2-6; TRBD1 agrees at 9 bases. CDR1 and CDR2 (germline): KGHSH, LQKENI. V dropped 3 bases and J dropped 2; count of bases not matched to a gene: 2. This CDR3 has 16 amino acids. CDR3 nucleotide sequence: TGTGCCAGCTCACCCGGGACAGGGACTGGGGCCAACGTCCTGACTTTC. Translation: CASSPGTGTGANVLTF. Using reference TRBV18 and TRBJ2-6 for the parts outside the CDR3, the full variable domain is NAGVMQNPRHLVRRRGQEARLRCSPMKGHSHVYWYRQLPEEGLKFMVYLQKENIIDESGMPKERFSAEFPKEGPSILRIQQVVRGDSAAYFCASSPGTGTGANVLTFGAGSRLTVL.

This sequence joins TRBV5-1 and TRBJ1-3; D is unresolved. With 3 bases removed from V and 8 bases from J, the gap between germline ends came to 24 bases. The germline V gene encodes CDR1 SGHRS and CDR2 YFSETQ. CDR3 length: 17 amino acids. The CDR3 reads CASSSGLLPLLDDTIYF. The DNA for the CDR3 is TGCGCCAGCAGCTCAGGTCTCCTACCCCTCCTTGATGACACCATATATTTT. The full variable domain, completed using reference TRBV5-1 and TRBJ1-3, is KAGVTQTPRYLIKTRGQQVTLSCSPISGHRSVSWYQQTPGQGLQFLFEYFSETQRNKGNFPGRFSGRQFSNSRSEMNVSTLELGDSALYLCASSSGLLPLLDDTIYFGEGSWLTVV.

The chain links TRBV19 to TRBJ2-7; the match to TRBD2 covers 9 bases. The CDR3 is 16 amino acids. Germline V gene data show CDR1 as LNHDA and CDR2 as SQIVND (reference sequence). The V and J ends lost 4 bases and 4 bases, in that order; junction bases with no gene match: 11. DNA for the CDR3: TGTGCCAGTAGTACATCAGCGGGAGGAAGTATTTACGAGCAGTACTTC. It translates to CASSTSAGGSIYEQYF.

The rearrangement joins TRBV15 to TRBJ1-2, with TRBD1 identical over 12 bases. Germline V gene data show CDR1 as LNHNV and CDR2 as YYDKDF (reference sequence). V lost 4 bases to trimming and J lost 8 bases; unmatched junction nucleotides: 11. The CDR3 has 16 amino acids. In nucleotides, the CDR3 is TGTGCCACCAGCACTAAGGGACAGGGGGCAACGGGGGGCTACACCTTC. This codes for CATSTKGQGATGGYTF.

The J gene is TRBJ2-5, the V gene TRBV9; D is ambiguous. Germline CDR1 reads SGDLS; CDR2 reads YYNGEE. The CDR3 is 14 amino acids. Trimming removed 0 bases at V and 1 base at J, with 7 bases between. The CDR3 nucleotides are TGTGCCAGCAGCGTAGGTAGCATCCAAGAGACCCAGTACTTC. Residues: CASSVGSIQETQYF.

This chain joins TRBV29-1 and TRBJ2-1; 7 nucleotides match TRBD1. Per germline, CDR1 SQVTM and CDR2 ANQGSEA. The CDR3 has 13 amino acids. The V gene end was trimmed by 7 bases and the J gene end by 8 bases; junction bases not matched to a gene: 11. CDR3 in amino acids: CSAGQAQWDEQFF. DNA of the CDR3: TGCAGCGCCGGACAGGCCCAGTGGGATGAGCAGTTCTTC.

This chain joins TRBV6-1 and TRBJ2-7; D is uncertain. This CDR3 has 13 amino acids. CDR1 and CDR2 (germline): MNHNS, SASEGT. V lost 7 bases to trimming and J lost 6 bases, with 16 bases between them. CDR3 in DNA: TGTGCCAGCACAATCGGGCAGCGCACCGAGCAGTACTTC. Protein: CASTIGQRTEQYF.

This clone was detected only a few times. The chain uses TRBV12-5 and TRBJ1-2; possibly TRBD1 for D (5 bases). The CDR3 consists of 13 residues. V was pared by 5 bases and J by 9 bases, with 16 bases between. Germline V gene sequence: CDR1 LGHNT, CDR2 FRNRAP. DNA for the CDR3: TGTGCTAGTGGTCCTCTCGGGGCCCGGCGCTACACCTTC. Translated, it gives CASGPLGARRYTF.

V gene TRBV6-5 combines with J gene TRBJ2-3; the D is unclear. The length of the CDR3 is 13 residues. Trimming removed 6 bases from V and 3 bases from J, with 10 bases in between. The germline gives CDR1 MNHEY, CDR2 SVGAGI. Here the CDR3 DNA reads TGTGCCAGCAGCCCCTCTGTGACAGATACGCAGTATTTT. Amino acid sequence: CASSPSVTDTQYF.

CDR3 residues: CASSSGTSGRAGTDTQYF. The DNA of the CDR3 is TGTGCCAGCAGCTCCGGGACTAGCGGGAGGGCCGGGACAGATACGCAGTATTTT. This chain uses TRBV7-9 with TRBJ2-3; TRBD2 agrees at 16 bases. This CDR3 region has 18 residues. Germline V gives CDR1 SEHNR, CDR2 FQNEAQ (reference sequence). V trimming: 4 bases; J trimming: 3 bases; junction bases outside the gene matches: 7.

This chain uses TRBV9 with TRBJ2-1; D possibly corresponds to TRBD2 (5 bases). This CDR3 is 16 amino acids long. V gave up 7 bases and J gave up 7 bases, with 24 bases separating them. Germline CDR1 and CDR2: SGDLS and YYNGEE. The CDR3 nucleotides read TGTGCCAGCGGCGCGGGTAATACGGCAGGTTATAATGAGCAGTTCTTC. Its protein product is CASGAGNTAGYNEQFF.

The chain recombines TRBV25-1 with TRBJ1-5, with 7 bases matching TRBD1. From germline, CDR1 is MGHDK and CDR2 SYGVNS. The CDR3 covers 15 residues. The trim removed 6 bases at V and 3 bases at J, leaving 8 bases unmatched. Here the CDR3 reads CASSNGTEINQPQHF. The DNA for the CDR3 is TGTGCCAGCAGCAACGGGACAGAAATCAATCAGCCCCAGCATTTT.

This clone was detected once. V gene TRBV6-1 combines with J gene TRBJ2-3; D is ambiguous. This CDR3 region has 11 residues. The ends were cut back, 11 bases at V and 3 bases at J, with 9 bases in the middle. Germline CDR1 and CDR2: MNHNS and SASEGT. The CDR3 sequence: CASKTTDTQYF. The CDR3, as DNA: TGTGCCTCAAAAACGACAGATACGCAGTATTTT.

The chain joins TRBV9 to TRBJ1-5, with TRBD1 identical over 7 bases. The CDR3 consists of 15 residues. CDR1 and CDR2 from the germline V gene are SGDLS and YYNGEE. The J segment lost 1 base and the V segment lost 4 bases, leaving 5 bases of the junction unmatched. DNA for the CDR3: TGTGCCAGCAGCCCAGGGACAGAAAGCAATCAGCCCCAGCATTTT. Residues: CASSPGTESNQPQHF.